This entry describes one T cell receptor (beta chain). Profiled with immunoSEQ multiplex PCR; TCRdb holds only in-frame clones, not every one. The sample has approximately 160,000 clones, about 89% seen once. These data come from a study of cytomegalovirus exposure and HLA in healthy donors. The TCR originated in a woman younger than 35 in good health and CMV-seropositive. Sequences were obtained from PBMCs.

Written as DNA, the CDR3 is TGTGCCAGCAGTTCCTTCTCAGGGGCCGCGAGGGAGCAGTACTTC. This sequence encodes CASSSFSGAAREQYF. The chain carries TRBV28 and TRBJ2-7, with D possibly matching TRBD1 (6 bases). Trimming cost V 4 bases and J 7 bases, with 20 bases left between them. Germline V CDR1 and CDR2: MDHEN, SYDVKM. The length of the CDR3 is 15 residues.